This TCR beta chain was captured in a study of blood T cell repertoires in COVID-19 (dated by TCRdb to about 2020). Study-wide context: Samples covering the acute and convalescent phases of COVID-19 were provided by collaborators in the United States, Italy and Spain. Sample metadata almost always included a de-identified subject ID, COVID-19 status, age in years and sex. Samples came from the ongoing ImmuneRACE study (first 160 participants) plus 1,254 subjects from 6 global collaborators. The repertoires were made available in a free public database intended to serve as a resource for research on the immune response to SARS-CoV-2. The prospective study material was composed of cDNA or gDNA derived from T cells, B-cell-depleted T cells, or PBMCs. Where available, HLA class I and class II types were taken from metadata supplied by the sample provider and were not determined by assay-based typing. Deeply sampled blood TCRbeta repertoires from subjects exposed to, actively infected with, or recovered from COVID-19 were included in the dataset. Study-wide conclusions, independent of this receptor: The amount of clinical and demographic metadata varied by source and participant and was provided uncurated.

Participants in the prospective study were aged 18 to 89 years, lived in under 30 United States geographic areas, and enrolled through a virtual design. To assign participants to cohorts, the prospective study relied on clinical history that participants themselves reported in a screening survey and a study questionnaire. Recovered participants in ImmuneRACE Cohort 3 were defined as having two consecutive negative NP/OP PCR tests, clearance from a healthcare professional, or resolution of symptoms. Each participant in the prospective study had whole blood, serum and a nasopharyngeal or oropharyngeal swab collected by mobile phlebotomists. Participants in the prospective study had the option to provide additional blood draws and questionnaires over a 2-month period. Prospective study blood samples were shipped either frozen or at room temperature before DNA extraction. The immunoSEQ Assay, a bias-controlled multiplex PCR, was used to amplify TCRbeta CDR3 regions from genomic DNA. As for the original processing: The number of nucleated cells in each sample was estimated from the amplification of reference gene primers within the assay. Sequence reads were collapsed and filtered to measure the absolute abundance of every unique TCRbeta CDR3 rearrangement. Productive Simpson clonality was computed per sample as the square root of Simpson's diversity index over productive rearrangements. The source is immuneACCESS, and TCRdb retained only in-frame sequences with V and J called. Part of the clones is not carried over; for the studies checked, unresolved V genes explain less than half of this, and the remainder is unexplained. V, J and clone size are taken as reported in that table, and D and trimming were inferred from the DNA itself. Present in this sample are 310,000 or so clones, roughly 89% of which were seen just once. 8.5% to 10% of the sample lies in the top ten.

A remark on this clone: Its antigen is not yet known. No per-base quality is available; no much larger clone lies one base away.

Counted from cysteine to phenylalanine, this CDR3 has 18 amino acids. Here the CDR3 DNA is all that survives: 54 bases in frame from base 1. CDR1 and CDR2, per the germline V gene, are SGDLS and YYNGEE. Cut back by 1 base and 4 bases, the V and J ends lie 23 bases apart. The sequence came from a woman younger than 30 who had recovered from COVID-19. The sequenced sample consisted of PBMCs or T cells enriched from blood (not recorded which). Recombination joined TRBV9 with TRBJ1-2, and perhaps TRBD1 as D gene, on 6 matching bases. The bases are TGTGCCAGCAGCGTATTGGGGGCGCAGTCAGGTCACTTCTATGGCTACACCTTC. Its protein product is CASSVLGAQSGHFYGYTF. The CDR3 plus the reference TRBV9 and TRBJ1-2 genes for the other parts give the full variable domain: DSGVTQTPKHLITATGQRVTLRCSPRSGDLSVYWYQQSLDQGLQFLIQYYNGEERAKGNILERFSAQQFPDLHSELNLSSLELGDSALYFCASSVLGAQSGHFYGYTFGSGTRLTVV.